The 15 T cell receptor beta chains listed next were all sequenced from one sample in a study of cytomegalovirus exposure and HLA in healthy donors. This table comes from immunoSEQ multiplex PCR, and its TCRdb copy is limited to in-frame clones, with some not included. This table has 280,000 or so clones, over 75% appearing once. Sequencing was done on a sample of PBMCs. These receptors originate from a woman between 18 and 29 years old in good health and CMV-seronegative.

The gene calls are TRBV28 and TRBJ2-3; maybe TRBD1 (6 bases). The V end lost 6 bases, the J end lost 3 bases, and 22 bases lay between the germline ends. CDR3 length: 17 amino acids. The germline V gene encodes CDR1 MDHEN and CDR2 SYDVKM. CDR3 sequence reads: CASSTPGRLQGTDTQYF. The CDR3 DNA reads as TGTGCCAGCAGCACCCCCGGCCGGTTGCAGGGGACAGATACGCAGTATTTT.

V is TRBV2 and J is TRBJ1-5; no clear D gene. The CDR3 is 12 amino acids. Trimming left V 6 bases short and J 4 bases short, with 7 bases between. CDR1 and CDR2 from the germline V gene are SNHLY and FYNNEI. The CDR3 region is CASRADNQPQHF. The DNA for the CDR3 is TGTGCCAGCAGGGCAGATAATCAGCCCCAGCATTTT.

This chain uses TRBV25-1 with TRBJ1-1, with D uncertain. The CDR3 runs to 18 residues. Germline CDR1 is MGHDK and CDR2 is SYGVNS. Deletions cut 7 bases from V and 1 base from J, with 25 bases between. The CDR3, as DNA: TGTGCCAGCATCACAAACGGTCGGGAGGGATGGTCGAACACTGAAGCTTTCTTT. This gives the protein CASITNGREGWSNTEAFF. The full variable domain, rest sourced from reference TRBV25-1 and TRBJ1-1, is EADIYQTPRYLVIGTGKKITLECSQTMGHDKMYWYQQDPGMELHLIHYSYGVNSTEKGDLSSESTVSRIRTEHFPLTLESARPSHTSQYLCASITNGREGWSNTEAFFGQGTRLTVV.

The chain carries TRBV2 and TRBJ2-5; TRBD2 is a possible D gene (6 bases). Germline CDR1 SNHLY, CDR2 FYNNEI. CDR3 length: 15 amino acids. Trimming took off 6 bases at V and 4 bases at J, with 18 bases between the two ends. As DNA, the CDR3 is TGTGCCAGCAGGGCGGGGAGCACCCTGGGAGAGACCCAGTACTTC. This codes for CASRAGSTLGETQYF.

This chain connects TRBV7-9 to TRBJ1-5, with D possibly TRBD1 on 5 matching bases. The germline V and J ends were trimmed by 8 bases and 5 bases, with 19 bases remaining between them. This CDR3 spans 15 amino acids. Per the germline V gene, CDR1 is SEHNR and CDR2 is FQNEAQ (reference sequence). The DNA for the CDR3 is TGTGCCAGCGGGAGGTCAGACAGTCGATATCAGCCCCAGCATTTT. Its protein is CASGRSDSRYQPQHF.

This chain's CDR3 is CAISGTGGNTEAFF. The CDR3 DNA is TGTGCCATCAGTGGGACAGGAGGAAACACTGAAGCTTTCTTT. The V call is TRBV10-3, the J call TRBJ1-1; 7 nucleotides align to TRBD1. The CDR3 has 14 residues. Trimming cost V 4 bases and J 2 bases; bases outside gene matches: 4. The germline V gene encodes CDR1 ENHRY and CDR2 SYGVKD.

This rearrangement joins TRBV5-1 to TRBJ2-2; D gene ambiguous. Germline V gene sequence: CDR1 SGHRS, CDR2 YFSETQ. The length of the CDR3 is 14 residues. The V gene lost 10 bases and the J gene lost 0 bases, with 13 bases spanning the gap. Here the CDR3 reads CAAQRDPNTGELFF. The CDR3 coding sequence is TGCGCCGCCCAGCGAGACCCGAACACCGGGGAGCTGTTTTTT.

The CDR3 spells CASSRGLQLATNTGELFF. The DNA of the CDR3 is TGTGCCAGCAGTCGGGGCCTTCAACTAGCGACGAACACCGGGGAGCTGTTTTTT. The J gene is TRBJ2-2, the V gene TRBV27, with TRBD2 matching over 7 bases. Germline V gives CDR1 MNHEY, CDR2 SMNVEV (reference sequence). Trimming took 5 bases from V and 0 from J; bases not matched to a gene: 12. The CDR3 length is 18 residues.

J is TRBJ2-1 and V is TRBV15; TRBD2 matches at 11 bases. From germline, CDR1 is LNHNV and CDR2 YYDKDF (reference sequence). V shed 1 base and J 9 bases; nucleotides not matched to a gene: 8. The CDR3 spans 16 residues. The CDR3 is CATSRGDSGRGREQFF. The DNA of the CDR3 is TGTGCCACCAGCAGAGGCGATAGCGGGAGGGGGCGTGAGCAGTTCTTC.

The chain employs TRBV28 and TRBJ2-7; 8 bases agree with TRBD1. The CDR3 is 15 residues long. J lost 0 bases, V lost 6 bases, and 7 bases had no gene match. The germline V gene has CDR1 MDHEN and CDR2 SYDVKM. CDR3 in amino acids: CASSQTGQASYEQYF. CDR3 nucleotides: TGTGCCAGCAGCCAAACGGGACAGGCCTCCTACGAGCAGTACTTC.

V usage is TRBV20-1 and J usage is TRBJ1-4, with D uncertain. CDR3 length: 11 residues. Trimming left V 2 bases short and J 5 bases short, with 3 bases between. Germline values: CDR1 DFQATT, CDR2 SNEGSKA (reference sequence). The CDR3 reads CSARLNEKLFF. DNA of the CDR3: TGCAGTGCTAGACTAAATGAAAAACTGTTTTTT.

The J gene is TRBJ1-1, the V gene TRBV28; D is perhaps TRBD1 (6 bases). CDR1 is MDHEN, CDR2 SYDVKM, per germline. The CDR3 has 16 amino acids. V gave up 6 bases and J gave up 1 base, with 18 bases separating them. The CDR3: CASSPGQRGQNTEAFF. CDR3 nucleotides: TGTGCCAGCAGCCCCGGACAGAGGGGACAGAACACTGAAGCTTTCTTT.

The chain carries TRBV9 and TRBJ2-7; D unclear. This CDR3 contains 12 residues. Trimming pared 4 bases from V and 5 bases from J, leaving 10 bases between. Germline V lookup: CDR1 SGDLS, CDR2 YYNGEE. The CDR3 spells CASSPLSNEQYF. CDR3 DNA sequence: TGTGCCAGCAGCCCCCTATCGAACGAGCAGTACTTC. Complete variable domain (other parts from reference TRBV9 and TRBJ2-7): DSGVTQTPKHLITATGQRVTLRCSPRSGDLSVYWYQQSLDQGLQFLIQYYNGEERAKGNILERFSAQQFPDLHSELNLSSLELGDSALYFCASSPLSNEQYFGPGTRLTVT.

This chain links TRBV2 with TRBJ1-1; tentatively, D is TRBD1 (6 bases). CDR3 size: 13 residues. Trimming pared 6 bases from V and 1 base from J, leaving 9 bases between. CDR1 is SNHLY and CDR2 is FYNNEI in the germline V gene. CDR3 residues: CASRRTENTEAFF. DNA of the CDR3: TGTGCCAGCAGGCGGACAGAGAACACTGAAGCTTTCTTT.

This rearrangement joins TRBV19 to TRBJ2-3, with 10 bases fitting TRBD2. The V gene end was trimmed by 9 bases and the J gene end by 1 base; junction bases not matched to a gene: 1. The CDR3 spans 13 residues. Germline-derived CDR1 and CDR2 are LNHDA and SQIVND (reference sequence). The chain's CDR3 is CASGTSGTDTQYF. In nucleotides, the CDR3 is TGTGCCAGCGGGACTAGCGGCACAGATACGCAGTATTTT.